The 20 T cell receptor beta chains reported below all come from one sample, sequenced in a study of T-cell reconstitution after alpha-beta-depleted transplantation in children. The TCRbeta library incorporated unique molecular identifiers. A single record per CDR3 protein comes from TCRdb applying MiXCR to the PCR reads. The data show more than 40,000 distinct CDR3 sequences, roughly 52% seen once. The source material was peripheral blood, sampled before TCRalphabeta/CD19-depleted stem cell transplant. The receptors here all came from a boy under two years old with SCID, due to receive a stem cell transplant.

J is TRBJ2-7 and V is TRBV6-5; TRBD2 might be the D (5 bases). Germline loops: CDR1 MNHEY, CDR2 SVGAGI. This CDR3 spans 16 amino acids. The V gene lost 0 bases and the J gene lost 0 bases, with 12 bases spanning the gap. Here the CDR3 reads CASSYSPGGFSYEQYF. The CDR3 DNA reads as TGTGCCAGCAGTTACTCCCCAGGAGGTTTCTCCTACGAGCAGTACTTC.

This chain connects TRBV6-4 to TRBJ2-1, with TRBD1 matching 8 bases. The CDR3 length is 15 residues. V trimming: 6 bases; J trimming: 7 bases; junction bases outside the gene matches: 11. Per the germline V gene, CDR1 is MRHNA and CDR2 is SNTAGT. CDR3 DNA sequence: TGTGCCAGCAGCCCTGGACAGGGTGGCAATAATGAGCAGTTCTTC. This codes for CASSPGQGGNNEQFF.

This clonotype appeared a few times. J is TRBJ2-5 and V is TRBV6-1, with 14 bases aligning to TRBD2. The CDR3 is 18 residues long. The V segment lost 6 bases and the J segment 3 bases; nucleotides outside the gene matches: 12. Germline values: CDR1 MNHNS, CDR2 SASEGT. CDR3 nucleotides: TGTGCCAGCAGCACGACTAGCGGGGGGGCCTTTCCAGAAGAGACCCAGTACTTC. Encoded protein: CASSTTSGGAFPEETQYF.

Here the CDR3 reads CASSQTGGPGSYNEQFF. The CDR3 DNA follows: TGTGCCAGCAGTCAGACGGGGGGGCCGGGGTCCTACAATGAGCAGTTCTTC. The chain is built from TRBV27 and TRBJ2-1; 8 bases are shared with TRBD2. The J segment lost 1 base and the V segment lost 5 bases, leaving 10 bases of the junction unmatched. From germline, CDR1 is MNHEY and CDR2 SMNVEV (reference sequence). There are 17 residues in the CDR3.

J is TRBJ2-3 and V is TRBV11-2; 8 bases line up with TRBD1. The CDR3 is made up of 15 amino acids. V was clipped by 3 bases and J by 1 base; unmatched bases: 3. Germline loops: CDR1 SGHAT, CDR2 FQNNGV. In DNA form, the CDR3 reads TGTGCCAGCAGCTTCCCGACAGGGGGCACAGATACGCAGTATTTT. Encoded protein: CASSFPTGGTDTQYF. Full variable domain (rest looked up from reference TRBV11-2 and TRBJ2-3): EAGVAQSPRYKIIEKRQSVAFWCNPISGHATLYWYQQILGQGPKLLIQFQNNGVVDDSQLPKDRFSAERLKGVDSTLKIQPAKLEDSAVYLCASSFPTGGTDTQYFGPGTRLTVL.

V is TRBV15 and J is TRBJ2-1, with D perhaps TRBD1 (6 bases). V was clipped by 0 bases and J by 7 bases, with 16 bases between them. CDR1 is LNHNV and CDR2 is YYDKDF in the germline V gene (reference sequence). This CDR3 is built from 16 residues. The CDR3 region is CATSREGGTFTNEQFF. The CDR3 DNA follows: TGTGCCACCAGCAGAGAAGGTGGGACATTCACGAATGAGCAGTTCTTC.

V usage is TRBV20-1 and J usage is TRBJ2-3, with D unclear. V lost 4 bases and J lost 0, with 11 bases in between. Germline CDR1 DFQATT, CDR2 SNEGSKA (reference sequence). The length of the CDR3 is 14 residues. This CDR3 reads CSATPSSSTDTQYF. The CDR3 nucleotides are TGCAGTGCTACCCCCTCTTCTAGCACAGATACGCAGTATTTT.

The rearrangement uses TRBV18 and TRBJ2-2, with TRBD2 as a possible D gene (6 bases). The V gene lost 1 base and the J gene lost 2 bases, with 11 bases spanning the gap. Looked up from germline, CDR1 is KGHSH and CDR2 is LQKENI. The CDR3 runs to 16 residues. The CDR3, as DNA: TGTGCCAGCTCACCACGGCGGGGCGGTAACACCGGGGAGCTGTTTTTT. It yields the protein CASSPRRGGNTGELFF.

The rearrangement uses TRBV20-1 and TRBJ2-3; TRBD2 matches 10 bases. Germline CDR1 reads DFQATT; CDR2 reads SNEGSKA (reference sequence). The CDR3 spans 16 residues. The J segment lost 1 base and the V segment lost 3 bases, leaving 7 bases of the junction unmatched. The CDR3 loop is CSARVVAGGRTDTQYF. Written as DNA, the CDR3 is TGCAGTGCTAGGGTTGTAGCGGGGGGACGCACAGATACGCAGTATTTT.

In its sample, this clonotype was seen a few times. The chain is built from TRBV7-9 and TRBJ2-7, with a tentative D call TRBD1 (5 bases). CDR1 is SEHNR and CDR2 is FQNEAQ in the germline V gene (reference sequence). Trimming shortened V by 5 bases and J by 0 bases, and 8 bases separated the two germline ends. The CDR3 covers 13 residues. CDR3 sequence reads: CASSPDNSYEQYF. CDR3 in DNA: TGTGCCAGCAGCCCGGACAACTCCTACGAGCAGTACTTC.

This chain joins TRBV6-2 or TRBV6-3 and TRBJ2-5; possible D gene TRBD1, 5 bases. The germline V and J ends were trimmed by 6 bases and 5 bases, with 19 bases remaining between them. The V gene's germline CDR1 is MNHEY and CDR2 SVGEGT. The CDR3 sequence is 15 residues long. Written as DNA, the CDR3 is TGTGCCAGCAGCCTAACCTCCCAGGGAAGTGAGACCCAGTACTTC. Translating gives CASSLTSQGSETQYF.

The V and J genes are TRBV13 and TRBJ2-4, with a possible D match to TRBD1 (5 bases). There are 13 residues in the CDR3. V lost 8 bases and J lost 1, with 9 bases in between. Germline assignment: CDR1 PRHDT and CDR2 FYEKMQ (reference sequence). The CDR3, as DNA: TGTGCCAGCTCAGGGTGGGCCAAAAACATTCAGTACTTC. It yields the protein CASSGWAKNIQYF.

This clonotype was seen more than once but under ten times. The chain combines TRBV20-1 with TRBJ2-5, with TRBD2 identical over 9 bases. V lost 0 bases, J lost 1 base, and 9 bases stayed unmatched. This CDR3 is 17 amino acids long. Germline CDR1 reads DFQATT; CDR2 reads SNEGSKA (reference sequence). The CDR3: CSARDWRRGGIQETQYF. In DNA form, the CDR3 reads TGCAGTGCTAGAGATTGGAGGCGGGGGGGCATCCAAGAGACCCAGTACTTC.

This clonotype was picked up one time. The CDR3 DNA is TGCAGTGCTAGAGGGGGGATGGGGAACACTGAAGCTTTCTTT. It is translated as CSARGGMGNTEAFF. V gene TRBV20-1 combines with J gene TRBJ1-1; maybe TRBD1 (5 bases). Germline V lookup: CDR1 DFQATT, CDR2 SNEGSKA (reference sequence). The CDR3 loop spans 14 amino acids. V lost 1 base, J lost 1 base, and 10 bases lay in between.

The chain has TRBV29-1 and TRBJ2-7; 7 bases line up with TRBD1. J was trimmed by 0 bases and V by 6 bases; bases with no gene match: 5. This CDR3 is 13 amino acids long. Germline V gene lookup returns CDR1 SQVTM and CDR2 ANQGSEA. CDR3 DNA: TGCAGCGTCTCACAGGGGTCCTCCTACGAGCAGTACTTC. It encodes CSVSQGSSYEQYF.

The rearrangement links TRBV27 to TRBJ2-7; 9 nucleotides line up with TRBD1. The CDR3 is made up of 14 amino acids. The junction had 4 bases not matched to a gene; V was cut back by 5 bases and J by 2 bases. Germline V CDR1 and CDR2: MNHEY, SMNVEV (reference sequence). Here the CDR3 DNA reads TGTGCCAGCAGTGAGGGACAGGGTACCTACGAGCAGTACTTC. It codes for CASSEGQGTYEQYF.

The gene calls are TRBV7-2 and TRBJ2-1; D not resolved. There are 11 residues in the CDR3. CDR1 SGHTA and CDR2 FQGNSA come from the germline V gene. V was shortened by 5 bases and J by 10 bases, with 9 bases between the two germline ends. This CDR3 reads CASSPRHEQFF. CDR3 DNA: TGTGCCAGCAGCCCCCGACACGAGCAGTTCTTC. Full variable domain (rest looked up from reference TRBV7-2 and TRBJ2-1): GAGVSQSPSNKVTEKGKDVELRCDPISGHTALYWYRQSLGQGLEFLIYFQGNSAPDKSGLPSDRFSAERTGGSVSTLTIQRTQQEDSAVYLCASSPRHEQFFGPGTRLTVL.

The J gene is TRBJ2-3, the V gene TRBV11-1, with D maybe TRBD2 (7 bases). Germline CDR1 is SGHAT and CDR2 is FQDESV (reference sequence). With 6 bases removed from V and 3 bases from J, the gap between germline ends came to 16 bases. This CDR3 spans 15 amino acids. CDR3 sequence (DNA): TGTGCCAGCAGGATCCGGGGGGCCTGGACAGATACGCAGTATTTT. Amino acids: CASRIRGAWTDTQYF.

This chain joins TRBV5-4 and TRBJ2-3; 7 nucleotides align to TRBD2. Germline V lookup: CDR1 SGHNT, CDR2 YYREEE (reference sequence). The CDR3 extends over 15 amino acids. The V and J ends lost 5 bases and 3 bases, in that order; junction bases with no gene match: 9. In DNA, the CDR3 is TGTGCCAGCAGGGATAGGACTAGGGCAACAGATACGCAGTATTTT. Encoded protein: CASRDRTRATDTQYF. The full variable domain, completed using reference TRBV5-4 and TRBJ2-3, is ETGVTQSPTHLIKTRGQQVTLRCSSQSGHNTVSWYQQALGQGPQFIFQYYREEENGRGNFPPRFSGLQFPNYSSELNVNALELDDSALYLCASRDRTRATDTQYFGPGTRLTVL.

The genes are TRBV7-9 and TRBJ1-6, with 11 bases identical to TRBD1. The CDR3 is made up of 15 amino acids. Germline V gives CDR1 SEHNR, CDR2 FQNEAQ (reference sequence). V lost 5 bases, J lost 7 bases, and 4 bases stayed unmatched. The CDR3 DNA sequence: TGTGCCAGCAGCCTCCGGGACAGGGGGAATTCACCCCTCCACTTT. This codes for CASSLRDRGNSPLHF.